This TCR beta chain derives from a study of cytotoxic CD8 clonotypes in ibrutinib-treated CLL. Here immunoSEQ multiplex PCR was the method, and the copy in TCRdb shows in-frame clones only, minus some. In the table there are tens of thousands of clones, 65% to 75% of which are singletons. For TCR beta libraries, about 2 micrograms of genomic DNA were obtained from cryopreserved PBMCs. The receptor comes from a human donor with chronic lymphocytic leukemia. The sample here was PBMCs, taken at disease progression, from a patient treated with ibrutinib.

CDR3 amino acids: CASSLPGTPAFF. Written as DNA, the CDR3 is TGTGCCAGCAGCCTACCGGGGACCCCAGCTTTCTTT. The genes are TRBV7-9 and TRBJ1-1; perhaps TRBD1 as D (5 bases). Germline CDR1 SEHNR, CDR2 FQNEAQ (reference sequence). This CDR3 is 12 amino acids long. V shed 5 bases and J shed 10 bases, with 14 bases lying between them. Combining the CDR3 with reference TRBV7-9 and TRBJ1-1 gives the whole variable domain DTGVSQNPRHKITKRGQNVTFRCDPISEHNRLYWYRQTLGQGPEFLTYFQNEAQLEKSRLLSDRFSAERPKGSFSTLEIQRTEQGDSAMYLCASSLPGTPAFFGQGTRLTVV.